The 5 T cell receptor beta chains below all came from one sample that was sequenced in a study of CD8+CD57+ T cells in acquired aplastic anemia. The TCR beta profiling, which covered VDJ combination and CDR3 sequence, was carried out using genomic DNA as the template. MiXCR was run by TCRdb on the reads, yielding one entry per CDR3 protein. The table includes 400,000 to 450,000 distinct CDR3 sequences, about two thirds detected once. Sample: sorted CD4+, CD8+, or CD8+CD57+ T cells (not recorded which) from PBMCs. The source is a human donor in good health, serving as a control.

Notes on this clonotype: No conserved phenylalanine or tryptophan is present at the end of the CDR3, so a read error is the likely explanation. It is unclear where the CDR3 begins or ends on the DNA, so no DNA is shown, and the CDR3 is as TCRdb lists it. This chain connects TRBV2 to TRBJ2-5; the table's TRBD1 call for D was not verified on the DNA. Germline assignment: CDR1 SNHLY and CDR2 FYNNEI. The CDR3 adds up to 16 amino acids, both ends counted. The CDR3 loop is CASSSTGVEKLDFGSG.

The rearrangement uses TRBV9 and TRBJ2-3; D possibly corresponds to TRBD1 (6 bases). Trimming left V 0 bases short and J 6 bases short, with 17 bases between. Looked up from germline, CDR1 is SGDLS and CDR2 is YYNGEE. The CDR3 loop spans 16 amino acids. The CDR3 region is CASSVEMGTNTDTQYF. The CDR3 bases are TGTGCCAGCAGCGTAGAGATGGGGACAAACACTGATACGCAGTATTTT.

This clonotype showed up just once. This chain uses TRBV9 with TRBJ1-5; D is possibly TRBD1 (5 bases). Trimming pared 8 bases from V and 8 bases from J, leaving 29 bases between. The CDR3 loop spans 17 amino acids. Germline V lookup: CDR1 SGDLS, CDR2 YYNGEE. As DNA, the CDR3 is TGTGCCAGTGGGGGAGGGTTCAAAGGCTGTGGCAACAAGCCCCAGCATTTT. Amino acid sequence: CASGGGFKGCGNKPQHF.

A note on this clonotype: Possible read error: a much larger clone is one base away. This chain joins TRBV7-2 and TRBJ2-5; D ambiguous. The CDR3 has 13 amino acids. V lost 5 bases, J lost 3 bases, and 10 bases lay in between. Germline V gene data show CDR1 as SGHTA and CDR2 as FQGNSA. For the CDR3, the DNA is TGTGCCAGCAGCCCTCACCCGGAAGAGACCCAGTACTTC. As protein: CASSPHPEETQYF.

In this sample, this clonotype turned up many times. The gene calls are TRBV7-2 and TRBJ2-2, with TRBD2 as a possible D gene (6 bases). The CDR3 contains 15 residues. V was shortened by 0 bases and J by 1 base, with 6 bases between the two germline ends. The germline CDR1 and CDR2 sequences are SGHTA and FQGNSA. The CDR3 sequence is CASSLARGNTGELFF. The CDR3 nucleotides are TGTGCCAGCAGCTTAGCGCGGGGGAACACCGGGGAGCTGTTTTTT.